This TCR beta chain was profiled in a study of T cells after yellow fever vaccination. MiXCR was run by TCRdb on the 5' RACE reads, yielding one entry per CDR3 protein. The sample comprises nearly 300,000 distinct CDR3 sequences, under 9% of which are singletons, and about 3.7% rests with the top ten. CDR3 size: 15 residues. Trimming took 5 bases from V and 4 from J; bases not matched to a gene: 9. CDR1 SGHTA and CDR2 FQGNSA come from the germline V gene. The sequencing used CD4+ T cells sorted from PBMCs, collected 5 days after the yellow fever booster vaccination. The sequence derives from a man aged 18 to 29 who received the YFV17D yellow fever vaccine. The chain combines TRBV7-2 with TRBJ2-3, with 7 bases fitting TRBD1. The CDR3 sequence is CASSPGAGGPDTQYF. The CDR3 DNA sequence: TGTGCCAGCAGCCCCGGGGCAGGGGGTCCAGATACGCAGTATTTT.